Presented here are 25 T cell receptor beta chains from one specimen sequenced in a study of blood T cells in healthy people across ages. It was with a sample-barcoded 5' primer and a J-beta primer mix that a second PCR of roughly 7 to 12 cycles was run. TCRdb called the 5' RACE reads again in MiXCR, with one record for every CDR3 protein. The repertoire includes about 800,000 distinct CDR3 sequences, around 50% of them detected once, and 18% sits in the top ten. Input material: blood. Source of these receptors: an elderly man in good health.

The J gene is TRBJ2-1, the V gene TRBV7-2, with D tentatively TRBD2 (6 bases). Germline V gene sequence: CDR1 SGHTA, CDR2 FQGNSA. The CDR3 is 14 residues long. Trimming stripped 5 bases from V and 6 bases from J, with 14 bases between. For the CDR3, the DNA is TGTGCCAGCAGCCCGGACTACCTCACCAATGAGCAGTTCTTC. This sequence encodes CASSPDYLTNEQFF.

The chain recombines TRBV28 with TRBJ1-5; D is ambiguous. V was trimmed by 7 bases and J by 4 bases, leaving 20 bases between them. This CDR3 is built from 16 residues. Germline V gene sequence: CDR1 MDHEN, CDR2 SYDVKM. CDR3 sequence (DNA): TGTGCCAGCACCCTCTCCTTGGAGAGCTCAAATCAGCCCCAGCATTTT. This sequence encodes CASTLSLESSNQPQHF.

V and J are TRBV9 and TRBJ2-7; 7 bases align to TRBD1. The V segment lost 4 bases and the J segment 7 bases; nucleotides outside the gene matches: 14. Germline lookup yields CDR1 SGDLS and CDR2 YYNGEE. CDR3 size: 15 residues. The CDR3 DNA sequence: TGTGCCAGCAGCCTAAGGGACAGCGTCGTCTGGGAGCAGTACTTC. It encodes CASSLRDSVVWEQYF.

This clonotype showed up many times. The chain has TRBV10-3 and TRBJ2-1; 10 bases agree with TRBD2. J was trimmed by 7 bases and V by 3 bases; bases with no gene match: 6. This CDR3 region has 15 residues. From germline, CDR1 is ENHRY and CDR2 SYGVKD. The CDR3 bases are TGTGCCATCAGTGAAAAGCGGGAGGGCCGGAATGAGCAGTTCTTC. Protein product: CAISEKREGRNEQFF.

This sequence joins TRBV20-1 and TRBJ1-2, with D perhaps matching TRBD1 (5 bases). Germline V gene lookup returns CDR1 DFQATT and CDR2 SNEGSKA (reference sequence). The length of the CDR3 is 13 residues. V lost 6 bases to trimming and J lost 0 bases, with 11 bases between them. The CDR3 reads CSAPAGANYGYTF. CDR3 bases: TGCAGTGCCCCTGCGGGGGCTAACTATGGCTACACCTTC.

The V gene is TRBV29-1, the J gene TRBJ2-7; TRBD1 agrees at 9 bases. This CDR3 has 12 residues. In germline, CDR1 is SQVTM, CDR2 ANQGSEA. V was clipped by 7 bases and J by 3 bases; unmatched bases: 4. The CDR3: CSGTGGNYEQYF. CDR3 bases: TGCAGCGGTACAGGGGGCAACTACGAGCAGTACTTC.

Of note for this clonotype: At one boundary the junction diverges from the germline segment, which might be a read error. The rearrangement joins TRBV11-1 to TRBJ2-6, with 7 bases fitting TRBD1. CDR1 is SGHAT and CDR2 is FQDESV in the germline V gene (reference sequence). The CDR3 is made up of 15 amino acids. The CDR3 protein is CASSPDRAGANALTF. CDR3 DNA: TGTGCCAGCAGCCCCGACAGGGCTGGGGCCAACGCCCTGACTTTC.

The V and J genes are TRBV11-1 and TRBJ2-3, with TRBD2 identical over 13 bases. Germline V gene sequence: CDR1 SGHAT, CDR2 FQDESV (reference sequence). The CDR3 runs to 15 residues. V was clipped by 6 bases and J by 4 bases; unmatched bases: 4. CDR3 residues: CASRMGLAGSDTQYF. Here the CDR3 DNA reads TGTGCCAGCAGGATGGGACTAGCGGGATCAGATACGCAGTATTTT.

The chain recombines TRBV12-3 or TRBV12-4 with TRBJ1-4; TRBD1 matches 7 bases. The ends lost 5 bases at V and 4 bases at J; junction bases unmatched: 4. This CDR3 is built from 14 residues. The CDR3 here is CASSEGAFNEKLFF. The CDR3 nucleotides read TGTGCCAGCAGTGAGGGGGCCTTTAATGAAAAACTGTTTTTT.

The table lists this clonotype with a few counts. The chain couples TRBV14 to TRBJ2-3, with D possibly matching TRBD2 (6 bases). This CDR3 is built from 17 residues. Per germline, CDR1 SGHDN and CDR2 FVKESK. Trimming left V 0 bases short and J 4 bases short, with 17 bases between. The CDR3 coding sequence is TGTGCCAGCAGCCAAGATCAGGTCGGGGGAAGGGCAGATACGCAGTATTTT. Its translation is CASSQDQVGGRADTQYF.

J is TRBJ2-1 and V is TRBV3-1; D is tentatively TRBD1 or TRBD2 (6 bases each). This CDR3 contains 19 residues. Germline-derived CDR1 and CDR2 are LGHDT and YNNKEL (reference sequence). V gave up 2 bases and J gave up 0 bases, with 20 bases separating them. The chain's CDR3 is CASSQRGGLSRSSYNEQFF. The CDR3 DNA follows: TGTGCCAGCAGCCAAAGAGGGGGACTCTCAAGGAGCTCCTACAATGAGCAGTTCTTC.

V and J are TRBV5-6 and TRBJ2-6; TRBD2 aligns across 8 bases. V lost 3 bases, J lost 2 bases, and 4 bases stayed unmatched. Germline V CDR1 and CDR2: SGHDT, YYEEEE. CDR3 length: 16 amino acids. CDR3 bases: TGTGCCAGCAGCTCGGGACTAGAGCCTGGGGCCAACGTCCTGACTTTC. Translation: CASSSGLEPGANVLTF.

This clonotype was counted a few times. This rearrangement joins TRBV24-1 to TRBJ2-7; D is unresolved. Per germline, CDR1 KGHDR and CDR2 SFDVKD. V was cut by 0 bases and J by 7 bases, with 15 bases left in between. The CDR3 totals 15 residues. In nucleotides, the CDR3 is TGTGCCACCAGTGATTTGCCGGGCGGAGACAATGAGCAGTACTTC. Translating it yields CATSDLPGGDNEQYF.

The chain recombines TRBV5-5 with TRBJ2-5; the D gene is possibly TRBD2 (5 bases). Per the germline V gene, CDR1 is SGHKS and CDR2 is YYEKEE (reference sequence). Trimming stripped 1 base from V and 5 bases from J, with 12 bases between. There are 14 residues in the CDR3. The DNA for the CDR3 is TGTGCCAGCAGCTTGATAGTCCCGGGGGAGACCCAGTACTTC. It yields the protein CASSLIVPGETQYF.

Details on this clonotype: One end of the junction is discordant with germline, which a read error may explain. The chain combines TRBV28 with TRBJ2-1; no firm D call. Germline-derived CDR1 and CDR2 are MDHEN and SYDVKM. This CDR3 contains 14 residues. CDR3 loop: CASSPEQRSNEQFF. CDR3 nucleotide sequence: TGCGCCAGCAGTCCAGAACAACGGAGCAATGAGCAGTTCTTC.

V usage is TRBV6-5 and J usage is TRBJ2-5; the D gene could be TRBD1 or TRBD2 (5 bases each). Per germline, CDR1 MNHEY and CDR2 SVGAGI. The CDR3 is 16 amino acids. The V end was cut by 1 base, the J end by 5 bases, with 17 bases between. The CDR3 bases are TGTGCCAGCAGTTACTTCGGCACAGGCCGAGGGGAGACCCAGTACTTC. It specifies CASSYFGTGRGETQYF.

This sequence joins TRBV3-1 and TRBJ2-1; no clear D. V was trimmed by 0 bases and J by 7 bases, leaving 4 bases between them. The CDR3 spans 12 residues. Per germline, CDR1 LGHDT and CDR2 YNNKEL (reference sequence). The chain's CDR3 is CASSQDRNEQFF. The CDR3 nucleotides read TGTGCCAGCAGCCAAGACAGGAATGAGCAGTTCTTC.

The chain recombines TRBV7-8 with TRBJ2-5; D unclear. Trimming removed 3 bases from V and 0 bases from J, with 8 bases in between. The CDR3 runs 14 residues. In germline, CDR1 is SGHVS, CDR2 FQNEAQ. DNA of the CDR3: TGTGCCAGCAGCTTCACAGAGTACCAAGAGACCCAGTACTTC. Its translation: CASSFTEYQETQYF. The entire variable domain, with the rest obtained from reference TRBV7-8 and TRBJ2-5, is as follows: GAGVSQSPRYKVAKRGQDVALRCDPISGHVSLFWYQQALGQGPEFLTYFQNEAQLDKSGLPSDRFFAERPEGSVSTLKIQRTQQEDSAVYLCASSFTEYQETQYFGPGTRLLVL.

The chain combines TRBV3-1 with TRBJ1-2; D remains ambiguous. The CDR3 loop spans 15 amino acids. Germline-derived CDR1 and CDR2 are LGHDT and YNNKEL (reference sequence). Trimming shortened V by 1 base and J by 2 bases, and 11 bases separated the two germline ends. In DNA, the CDR3 is TGTGCCAGCAGCCAAGGGTCGCGGAAGAACTATGGCTACACCTTC. This translates into CASSQGSRKNYGYTF.

This clonotype was detected only a few times. The rearrangement uses TRBV28 and TRBJ2-7; TRBD2 aligns across 16 bases. Germline trimming cut 6 bases from V and 0 bases from J; bases unmatched to any gene: 20. Germline assignment: CDR1 MDHEN and CDR2 SYDVKM. This CDR3 comprises 22 residues. CDR3 sequence: CASSHTPGLAGGGRFSSYEQYF. For the CDR3, the DNA is TGTGCCAGCAGCCATACCCCGGGACTAGCGGGAGGGGGTCGATTTAGCTCCTACGAGCAGTACTTC.

About this clonotype itself: The junction and the germline gene differ at one end; a read error may be behind it. This chain connects TRBV7-9 to TRBJ2-7, with D perhaps matching TRBD1 (6 bases). The CDR3 runs 14 residues. Germline CDR1 SEHNR, CDR2 FQNEAQ (reference sequence). The CDR3: CAGSSQGMVYEQYF. The CDR3 nucleotides read TGTGCCGGCAGCTCACAGGGTATGGTCTACGAGCAGTACTTC.

This clonotype has more than one count but fewer than ten. The chain carries TRBV28 and TRBJ2-5, with a weak D call TRBD2 (6 bases). The ends were cut back, 4 bases at V and 4 bases at J, with 13 bases in the middle. Germline assignment: CDR1 MDHEN and CDR2 SYDVKM. The CDR3 is 14 residues long. CDR3 sequence reads: CASSYATSVETQYF. The CDR3 region has the DNA TGTGCCAGCAGTTACGCGACTAGTGTAGAGACCCAGTACTTC.

This chain uses TRBV5-1 with TRBJ2-1; 10 bases are a match to TRBD1. CDR3 length: 16 amino acids. J gave up 2 bases and V 6 bases, and 8 bases lay outside the gene matches. CDR1 is SGHRS and CDR2 is YFSETQ in the germline V gene. The CDR3 is CASKKTGGTTYNEQFF. CDR3 DNA sequence: TGCGCCAGCAAAAAGACAGGGGGCACAACCTACAATGAGCAGTTCTTC.

This clonotype was recorded a few times. The chain couples TRBV29-1 to TRBJ2-5; the D is unclear. The CDR3 consists of 13 residues. Trimming cost V 3 bases and J 5 bases, with 13 bases left between them. Germline CDR1 SQVTM, CDR2 ANQGSEA. The CDR3 loop reads CSVDVQRLETQYF. CDR3 DNA: TGCAGCGTTGACGTACAGCGCTTGGAGACCCAGTACTTC.

This clonotype was counted a few times. The V and J genes are TRBV4-2 and TRBJ1-6; 8 bases are shared with TRBD1. The CDR3 runs 15 residues. Germline V gives CDR1 LGHNA, CDR2 YNFKEQ. V gave up 1 base and J gave up 7 bases; unmatched junction bases: 3. The CDR3 sequence is CASSQGQGLNSPLHF. The CDR3 DNA reads TGTGCCAGCAGCCAAGGACAGGGGCTGAATTCACCCCTCCACTTT.